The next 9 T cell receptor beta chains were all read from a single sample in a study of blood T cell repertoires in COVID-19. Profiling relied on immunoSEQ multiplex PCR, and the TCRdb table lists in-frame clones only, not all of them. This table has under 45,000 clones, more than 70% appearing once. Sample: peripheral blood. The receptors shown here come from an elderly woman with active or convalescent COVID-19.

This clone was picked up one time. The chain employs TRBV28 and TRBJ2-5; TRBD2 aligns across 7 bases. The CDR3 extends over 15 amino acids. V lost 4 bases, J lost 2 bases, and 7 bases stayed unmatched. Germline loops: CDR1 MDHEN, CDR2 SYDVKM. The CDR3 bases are TGTGCCAGCAGTTCGAGCGGGATCCGGCAAGAGACCCAGTACTTC. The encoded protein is CASSSSGIRQETQYF.

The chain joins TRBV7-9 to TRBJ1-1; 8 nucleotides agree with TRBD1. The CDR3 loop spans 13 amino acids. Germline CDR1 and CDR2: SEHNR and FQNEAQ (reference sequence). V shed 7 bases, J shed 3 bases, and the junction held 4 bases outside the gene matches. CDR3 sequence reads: CASNPGQDTEAFF. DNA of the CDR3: TGTGCCAGCAATCCGGGACAGGACACTGAAGCTTTCTTT.

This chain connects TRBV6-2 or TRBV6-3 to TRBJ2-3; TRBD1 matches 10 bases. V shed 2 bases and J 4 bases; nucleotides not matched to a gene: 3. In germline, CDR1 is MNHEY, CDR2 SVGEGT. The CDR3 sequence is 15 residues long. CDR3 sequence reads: CASSYAGTGADTQYF. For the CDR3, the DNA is TGTGCCAGCAGTTACGCGGGGACAGGGGCAGATACGCAGTATTTT.

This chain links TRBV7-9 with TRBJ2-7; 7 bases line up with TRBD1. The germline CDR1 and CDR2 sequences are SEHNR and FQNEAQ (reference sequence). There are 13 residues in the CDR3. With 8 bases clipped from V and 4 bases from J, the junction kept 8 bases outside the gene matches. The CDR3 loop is CASLGPGGYEQYF. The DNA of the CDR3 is TGTGCCAGCCTCGGGCCAGGGGGATACGAGCAGTACTTC.

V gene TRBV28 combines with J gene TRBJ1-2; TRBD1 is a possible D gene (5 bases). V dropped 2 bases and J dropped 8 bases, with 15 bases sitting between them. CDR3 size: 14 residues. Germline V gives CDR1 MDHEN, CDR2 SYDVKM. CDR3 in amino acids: CASSLIGGSGGYTF. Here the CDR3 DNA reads TGTGCCAGCAGTTTAATCGGGGGATCGGGCGGCTACACCTTC.

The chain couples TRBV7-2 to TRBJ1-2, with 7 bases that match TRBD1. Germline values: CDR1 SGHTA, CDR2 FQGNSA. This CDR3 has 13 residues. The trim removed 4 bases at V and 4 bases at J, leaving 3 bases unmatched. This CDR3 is CASSWTGTYGYTF. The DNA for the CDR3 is TGTGCCAGCAGCTGGACAGGTACCTATGGCTACACCTTC.

The CDR3 region has the DNA TGTGCCAGCAGCCCGGGACAGGGGGCCGAGGCTTTCTTT. Encoded protein: CASSPGQGAEAFF. The chain has TRBV12-3 or TRBV12-4 and TRBJ1-1, with 12 bases matching TRBD1. Trimming cost V 6 bases and J 11 bases; bases outside gene matches: 7. The CDR3 has 13 amino acids.

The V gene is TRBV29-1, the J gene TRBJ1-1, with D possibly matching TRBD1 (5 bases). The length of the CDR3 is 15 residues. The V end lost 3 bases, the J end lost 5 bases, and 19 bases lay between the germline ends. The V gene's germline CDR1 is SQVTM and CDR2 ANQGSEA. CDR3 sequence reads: CSVDPLGVGRTEAFF. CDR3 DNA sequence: TGCAGCGTTGATCCCTTAGGGGTAGGACGGACTGAAGCTTTCTTT.

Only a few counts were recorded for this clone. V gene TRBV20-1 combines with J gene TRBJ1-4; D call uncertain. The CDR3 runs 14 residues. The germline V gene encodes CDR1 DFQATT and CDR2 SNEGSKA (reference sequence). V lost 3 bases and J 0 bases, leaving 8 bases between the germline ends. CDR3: CSASGEATNEKLFF. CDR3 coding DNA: TGCAGTGCTAGTGGGGAGGCAACTAATGAAAAACTGTTTTTT.